The T cell receptor beta chain under discussion was sequenced for a study of cytomegalovirus exposure and HLA in healthy donors. Study-wide findings and caveats: Analysis was carried out at a later point, and it linked a missense DCLRE1C variant to TCR beta V- and J-gene trimming.

Germline CDR1 reads SGHNT; CDR2 reads YENEEA. J was trimmed by 1 base and V by 4 bases; bases with no gene match: 6. The length of the CDR3 is 16 residues. The PCR contained 60 Vbeta and 13 Jbeta primers. Original data processing: Later analysis identified 80 million to 90 million unique TCR beta chains, around 10 million shared. Profiling relied on immunoSEQ multiplex PCR, and the TCRdb table lists in-frame clones only, not all of them. V and J calls and clone size come straight from that table; D and trimming were deduced from the DNA. In the table there are roughly 240,000 clones, about 88% of which are singletons. A note on this clone: Its antigen is still unknown.

This receptor was taken from a girl aged 2-15 years in good health and CMV-seronegative. The sample was PBMCs. The rearrangement uses TRBV11-3 and TRBJ2-2; 7 nucleotides match TRBD1. The CDR3 reads CASSSTGTVNTGELFF. The CDR3 DNA follows: TGTGCCAGCAGCTCCACCGGGACAGTGAACACCGGGGAGCTGTTTTTT.